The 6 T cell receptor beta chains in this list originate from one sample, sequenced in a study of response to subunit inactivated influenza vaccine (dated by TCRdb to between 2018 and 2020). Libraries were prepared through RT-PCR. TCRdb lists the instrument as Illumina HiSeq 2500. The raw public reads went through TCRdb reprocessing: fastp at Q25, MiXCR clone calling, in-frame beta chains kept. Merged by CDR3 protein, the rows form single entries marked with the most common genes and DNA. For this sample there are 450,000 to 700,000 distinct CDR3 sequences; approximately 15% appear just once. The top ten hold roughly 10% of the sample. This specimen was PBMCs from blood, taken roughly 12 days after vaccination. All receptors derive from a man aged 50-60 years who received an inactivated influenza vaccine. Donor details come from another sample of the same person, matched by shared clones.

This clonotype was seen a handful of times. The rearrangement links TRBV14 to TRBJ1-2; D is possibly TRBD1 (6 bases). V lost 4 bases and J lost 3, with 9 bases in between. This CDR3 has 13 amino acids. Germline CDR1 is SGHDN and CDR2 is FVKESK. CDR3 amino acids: CASSRDIYYGYTF. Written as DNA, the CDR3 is TGTGCCAGCAGCCGGGACATCTACTATGGCTACACCTTC.

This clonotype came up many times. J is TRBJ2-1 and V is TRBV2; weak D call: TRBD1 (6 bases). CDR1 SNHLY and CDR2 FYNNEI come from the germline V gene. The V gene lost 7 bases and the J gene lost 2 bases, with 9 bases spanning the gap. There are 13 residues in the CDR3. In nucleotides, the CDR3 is TGTGCCAGCAACAGGGAACCCTACAATGAGCAGTTCTTC. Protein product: CASNREPYNEQFF. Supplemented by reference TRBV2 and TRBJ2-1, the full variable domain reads EPEVTQTPSHQVTQMGQEVILRCVPISNHLYFYWYRQILGQKVEFLVSFYNNEISEKSEIFDDQFSVERPDGSNFTLKIRSTKLEDSAMYFCASNREPYNEQFFGPGTRLTVL.

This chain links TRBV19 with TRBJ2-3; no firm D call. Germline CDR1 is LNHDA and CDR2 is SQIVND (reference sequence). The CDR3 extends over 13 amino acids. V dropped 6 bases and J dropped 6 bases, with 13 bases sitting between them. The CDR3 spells CASSAILVDTQYF. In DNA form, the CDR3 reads TGTGCCAGTAGCGCGATTTTAGTGGATACGCAGTATTTT.

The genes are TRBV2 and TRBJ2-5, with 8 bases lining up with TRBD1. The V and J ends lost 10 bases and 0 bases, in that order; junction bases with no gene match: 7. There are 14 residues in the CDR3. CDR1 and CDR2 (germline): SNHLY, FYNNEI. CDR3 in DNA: TGTGCCACCGGACAGGGTGGTTACCAAGAGACCCAGTACTTC. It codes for CATGQGGYQETQYF. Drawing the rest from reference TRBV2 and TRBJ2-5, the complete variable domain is EPEVTQTPSHQVTQMGQEVILRCVPISNHLYFYWYRQILGQKVEFLVSFYNNEISEKSEIFDDQFSVERPDGSNFTLKIRSTKLEDSAMYFCATGQGGYQETQYFGPGTRLLVL.

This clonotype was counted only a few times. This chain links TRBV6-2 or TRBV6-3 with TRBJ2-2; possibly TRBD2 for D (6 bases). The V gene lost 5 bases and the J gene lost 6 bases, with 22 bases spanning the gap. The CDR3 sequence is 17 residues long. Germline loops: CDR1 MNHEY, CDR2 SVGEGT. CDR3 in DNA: TGTGCCAGCAGTCATCAGCGGGTAGCGGCGATACCCGGGGAGCTGTTTTTT. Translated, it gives CASSHQRVAAIPGELFF.

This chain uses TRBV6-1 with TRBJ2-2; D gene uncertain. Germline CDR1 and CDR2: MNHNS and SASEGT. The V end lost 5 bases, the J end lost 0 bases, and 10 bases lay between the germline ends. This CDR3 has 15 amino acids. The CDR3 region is CASSQYGPNTGELFF. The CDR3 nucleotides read TGTGCCAGCAGTCAATACGGACCGAACACCGGGGAGCTGTTTTTT.